This T cell receptor (beta chain) was profiled in a study of identical twins. TCRdb independently ran MiXCR on the 5' RACE reads; one entry per CDR3 protein. The sample holds roughly 1,500,000 distinct CDR3 sequences; about 32% are singletons and the top ten take over 0.25%. V gave up 4 bases and J gave up 1 base, with 12 bases separating them. CDR3 length: 15 amino acids. The V gene's germline CDR1 is SNHLY and CDR2 FYNNEI. This clonotype is a singleton in its sample. This sequence joins TRBV2 and TRBJ2-3, with D possibly being TRBD2 (5 bases). The sequence was collected from a newborn girl in good health. Sample: cord blood. This chain's CDR3 is CASSGLPGGTDTQYF. CDR3 nucleotide sequence: TGTGCCAGCAGTGGACTACCGGGTGGCACAGATACGCAGTATTTT.